The 8 T cell receptor beta chains reported below all come from one sample, sequenced in a study of Tregs in tolerant kidney transplant recipients. TCRdb's copy holds only in-frame clones and misses some; the assay was immunoSEQ multiplex PCR. Here the sample table reports roughly 48,000 clones. Here the sequenced sample was CD4+ T cells from blood, taken before the transplant. These receptors were obtained from a human donor who received a combined kidney and bone marrow transplant.

Turning to this clone: The read falls 3 residues short of the CDR3 end, and the missing part is taken from the germline J gene. This chain uses TRBV6-2 or TRBV6-3 with TRBJ2-7, with D possibly matching TRBD1 (6 bases). The CDR3 loop spans 15 amino acids. The germline V and J ends were trimmed by 7 bases and 6 bases, with 22 bases remaining between them. CDR1 is MNHEY, CDR2 SVGEGT, per germline. CDR3 amino acids: CASTLKQGGFAEQYF. The DNA read from the CDR3 is TGTGCCAGCACCCTAAAACAGGGTGGATTTGCCGAG.

In regard to this clone: The read terminates 3 residues ahead of where the CDR3 ends, so the germline J gene completes it. V gene TRBV5-1 combines with J gene TRBJ2-5; D not resolved. Trimming removed 0 bases at V and 5 bases at J, with 14 bases between. The CDR3 extends over 15 amino acids. CDR1 SGHRS and CDR2 YFSETQ come from the germline V gene. Incomplete CDR3 DNA: TGCGCCAGCAGCTTGGAGGGCGACCCATGGGAGACC. Translation: CASSLEGDPWET. The whole CDR3 sequence reads CASSLEGDPWETQYF.

Comment on this clone: The read ends 3 residues shy of where the CDR3 ends; the end is completed using the germline J gene. The chain joins TRBV30 to TRBJ2-2; D may be TRBD2 (5 bases). V gave up 5 bases and J gave up 1 base, with 17 bases separating them. This CDR3 spans 16 amino acids. Germline CDR1 GTSNPN, CDR2 SVGIG (reference sequence). The chain's CDR3 is CAWARPTGMNTGELFF. CDR3 DNA, as far as it was read: TGTGCCTGGGCCCGCCCGACGGGGATGAACACCGGGGAG.

For this clone: The observed sequence ends 3 residues before the CDR3 terminus, with the missing tail filled in from the germline J gene. This rearrangement joins TRBV7-6 to TRBJ2-5; 9 bases match TRBD2. The germline CDR1 and CDR2 sequences are SGHVS and FNYEAQ. V lost 2 bases, J lost 7 bases, and 14 bases stayed unmatched. The CDR3 loop spans 17 amino acids. The sequenced part of the CDR3 DNA is TGTGCCAGCAGCTTATTTGATCCTAGCGGGAATATCGGGACC. This sequence encodes CASSLFDPSGNIGT. The entire CDR3 protein is CASSLFDPSGNIGTQYF.

Points on this clone: The DNA ends 3 residues before the CDR3 does, and the rest of the CDR3 is filled in from the germline J gene. The rearrangement joins TRBV20-1 to TRBJ2-3; 9 bases agree with TRBD2. Germline values: CDR1 DFQATT, CDR2 SNEGSKA (reference sequence). Trimming took 0 bases from V and 5 from J; bases not matched to a gene: 6. The CDR3 is 15 amino acids. The CDR3 region is CSARDGGSGRDTQYF. CDR3 bases read: TGCAGTGCTAGAGATGGGGGTAGCGGGAGAGATACG.

A word on this clone: Read sequence stops 3 residues before the CDR3 end, and the germline J gene provides the missing end. This chain uses TRBV20-1 with TRBJ2-7; TRBD1 is a possible D gene (5 bases). Germline V CDR1 and CDR2: DFQATT, SNEGSKA (reference sequence). Deletions cut 5 bases from V and 3 bases from J, with 14 bases between. CDR3 length: 13 residues. Here the CDR3 reads CSAPRQGLYEQYF. CDR3 DNA, as far as it was read: TGCAGTGCTCCCCGCCAGGGCCTCTACGAG.

Turning to this clone: The DNA ends 3 residues before the CDR3 does, and the rest of the CDR3 is filled in from the germline J gene. The rearrangement joins TRBV20-1 to TRBJ2-1; 8 nucleotides line up with TRBD2. Germline CDR1 is DFQATT and CDR2 is SNEGSKA (reference sequence). The CDR3 is 14 amino acids. CDR3 residues: CSHHGGASYNEQFF. CDR3 DNA, as far as it was read: TGCAGCCATCACGGGGGGGCCTCCTACAATGAG.

About this clone itself: The read terminates 3 residues before the CDR3 end, so the remaining end is supplied by the germline J gene. This chain uses TRBV9 with TRBJ2-5, with D unclear. V lost 4 bases and J lost 5, with 12 bases in between. There are 13 residues in the CDR3. Germline V gene data show CDR1 as SGDLS and CDR2 as YYNGEE. The sequenced part of the CDR3 DNA is TGTGCCAGCAGCCCTTCGGTGATGGAGACC. It codes for CASSPSVMET. From start to end, the CDR3 is CASSPSVMETQYF.